This T cell receptor beta chain is drawn from a study of control samples from healthy donors and cancer patients. Using immunoSEQ multiplex PCR, the repertoire was profiled, and TCRdb retains in-frame clones only, with some absent. The data show 75,000 to 95,000 clones, approximately 95% seen once. The CDR3 consists of 20 residues. The junction had 24 bases not matched to a gene; V was cut back by 8 bases and J by 3 bases. Germline V lookup: CDR1 SGHTA, CDR2 FQGTGA. This receptor was identified in a woman between 25 and 40 years old in good health. The V gene is TRBV7-3, the J gene TRBJ2-3, with TRBD2 identical over 9 bases. The sample consisted of blood. The CDR3 is CASGPPGRAGGQRLTDTQYF. CDR3 DNA sequence: TGTGCCAGCGGGCCCCCAGGTAGAGCGGGGGGCCAAAGATTGACAGATACGCAGTATTTT.